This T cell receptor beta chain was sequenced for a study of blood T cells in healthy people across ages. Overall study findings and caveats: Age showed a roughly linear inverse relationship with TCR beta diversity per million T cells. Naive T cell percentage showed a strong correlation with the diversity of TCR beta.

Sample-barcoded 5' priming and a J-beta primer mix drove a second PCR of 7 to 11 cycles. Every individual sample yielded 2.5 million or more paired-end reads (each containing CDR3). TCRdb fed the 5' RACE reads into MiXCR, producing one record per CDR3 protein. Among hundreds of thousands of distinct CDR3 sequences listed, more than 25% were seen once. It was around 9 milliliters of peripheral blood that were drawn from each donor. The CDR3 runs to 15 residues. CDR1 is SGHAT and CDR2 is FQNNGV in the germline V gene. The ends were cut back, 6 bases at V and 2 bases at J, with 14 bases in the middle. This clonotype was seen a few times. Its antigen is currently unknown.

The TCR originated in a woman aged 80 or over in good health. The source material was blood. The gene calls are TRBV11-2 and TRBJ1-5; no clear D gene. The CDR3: CASSSGPPGNQPQHF. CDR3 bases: TGTGCCAGCAGTTCAGGACCTCCAGGCAATCAGCCCCAGCATTTT.